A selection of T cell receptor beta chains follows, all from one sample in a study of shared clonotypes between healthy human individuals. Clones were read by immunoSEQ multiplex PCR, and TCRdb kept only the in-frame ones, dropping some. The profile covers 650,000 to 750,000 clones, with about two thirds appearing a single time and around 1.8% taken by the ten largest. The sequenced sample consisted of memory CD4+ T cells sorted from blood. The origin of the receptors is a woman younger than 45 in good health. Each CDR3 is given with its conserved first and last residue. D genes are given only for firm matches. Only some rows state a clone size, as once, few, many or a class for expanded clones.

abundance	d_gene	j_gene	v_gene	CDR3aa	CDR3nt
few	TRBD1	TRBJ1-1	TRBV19	CASSADRRSNTEAFF	TGTGCCAGTAGTGCGGACAGGCGTTCGAACACTGAAGCTTTCTTT
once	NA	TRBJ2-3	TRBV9	CASSVRGVTDTQYF	TGTGCCAGCAGCGTGCGGGGAGTCACAGATACGCAGTATTTT
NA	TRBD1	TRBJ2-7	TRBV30	CAWSVKGADEQYF	TGTGCCTGGAGTGTCAAGGGGGCGGATGAGCAGTACTTC
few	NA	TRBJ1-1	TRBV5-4	CASSLAGDTEAFF	TGTGCCAGCAGCTTGGCGGGGGACACTGAAGCTTTCTTT
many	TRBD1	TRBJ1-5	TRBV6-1	CASSGLGTANQPQHF	TGTGCCAGCAGCGGCCTTGGGACAGCCAATCAGCCCCAGCATTTT
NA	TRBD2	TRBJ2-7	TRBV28	CASSCRASGCYEQYF	TGTGCCAGCAGTTGCCGGGCTAGCGGTTGTTACGAGCAGTACTTC
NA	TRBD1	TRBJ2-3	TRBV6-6	CASSYRTGSTDTQYF	TGTGCCAGCAGTTACAGGACAGGGAGCACAGATACGCAGTATTTT
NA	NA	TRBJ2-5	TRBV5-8	CASSLGPGGETQYF	TGTGCCAGCAGCTTGGGACCCGGAGGAGAGACCCAGTACTTC
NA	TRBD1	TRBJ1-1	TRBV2	CATRQGPEAFF	TGTGCCACCAGACAGGGGCCTGAAGCTTTCTTT
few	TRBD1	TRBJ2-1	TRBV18	CASSPSRDSFNEQFF	TGTGCCAGCTCACCGTCCCGGGACAGCTTCAATGAGCAGTTCTTC
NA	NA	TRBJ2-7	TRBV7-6	CASSLGGPSEQYF	TGTGCCAGCAGCTTAGGGGGTCCTTCCGAGCAGTACTTC
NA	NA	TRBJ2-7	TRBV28	CASRGGYSSYEQYF	TGTGCCAGCAGGGGCGGGTACAGCTCCTACGAGCAGTACTTC
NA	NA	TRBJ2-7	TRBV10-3	CATSDQTGGSYEQYF	TGTGCCACCTCAGATCAGACAGGCGGGTCCTACGAGCAGTACTTC
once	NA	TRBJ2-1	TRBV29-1	CSASSPGQQNEQFF	TGCAGCGCTTCAAGTCCGGGCCAACAAAATGAGCAGTTCTTC
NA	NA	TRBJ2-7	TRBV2	CASTPGLWGEQYF	TGTGCCAGCACTCCGGGCTTATGGGGAGAGCAGTACTTC
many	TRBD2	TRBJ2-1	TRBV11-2	CASSLDLSGSHNEQFF	TGTGCCAGCAGCTTAGATCTTAGCGGGAGCCACAATGAGCAGTTCTTC
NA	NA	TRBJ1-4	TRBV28	CASSLGDTATNEKLFF	TGTGCCAGCAGTCTAGGGGACACCGCAACTAATGAAAAACTGTTTTTT
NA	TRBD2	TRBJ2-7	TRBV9	CASSVSSGSTYEQYF	TGTGCCAGCAGCGTATCTAGCGGGAGTACCTACGAGCAGTACTTC
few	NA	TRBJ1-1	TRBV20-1	CSASSAWGAFF	TGCAGTGCTAGTAGCGCTTGGGGAGCTTTCTTT
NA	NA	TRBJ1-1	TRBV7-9	CASSMNTEAFF	TGTGCCAGCAGCATGAACACTGAAGCTTTCTTT
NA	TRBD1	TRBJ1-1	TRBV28	CASSTTGQGFTEAFF	TGTGCCAGCAGTACGACGGGACAGGGGTTCACTGAAGCTTTCTTT
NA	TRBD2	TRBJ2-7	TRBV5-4	CASSGGGAGGTYEQYF	TGTGCCAGCAGCGGGGGTGGGGCGGGAGGAACCTACGAGCAGTACTTC
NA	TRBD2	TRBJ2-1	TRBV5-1	CASSVGQGLAGDYNEQFF	TGCGCCAGCAGCGTGGGACAGGGACTAGCGGGCGACTACAATGAGCAGTTCTTC
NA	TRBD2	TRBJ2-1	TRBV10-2	CASSPTTSGFREQFF	TGCGCCAGCAGTCCTACGACTAGCGGGTTCCGGGAGCAGTTCTTC
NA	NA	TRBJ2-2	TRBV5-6	CASSFLPFRGKNTGELFF	TGTGCCAGCAGCTTCCTACCGTTCAGAGGAAAGAACACCGGGGAGCTGTTTTTT
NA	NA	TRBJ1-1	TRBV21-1	CASSRQGEMNTEAFF	TGTGCCAGCAGCCGACAGGGGGAGATGAACACTGAAGCTTTCTTT
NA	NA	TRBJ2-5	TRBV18	CASSPPGELETQYF	TGTGCCAGCTCACCACCAGGGGAGTTGGAGACCCAGTACTTC
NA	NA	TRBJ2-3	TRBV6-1	CASSEGLVSSTDTQYF	TGTGCCAGCAGTGAGGGACTCGTATCTAGCACAGATACGCAGTATTTT
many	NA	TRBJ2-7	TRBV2	CASSVNPGSYEQYF	TGTGCCAGCAGTGTGAACCCCGGATCCTACGAGCAGTACTTC
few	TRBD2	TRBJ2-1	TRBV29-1	CSVAGVLTGQVGSGGLDEQFF	TGCAGCGTTGCAGGGGTCCTTACTGGGCAGGTCGGTTCGGGAGGGCTCGATGAGCAGTTCTTC
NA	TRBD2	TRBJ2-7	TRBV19	CASSTQGGGSYEQYF	TGTGCCAGTAGTACCCAGGGTGGCGGGAGCTACGAGCAGTACTTC
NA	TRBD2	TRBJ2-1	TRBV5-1	CASSQGLAGAEQFF	TGCGCCAGCAGCCAGGGACTAGCGGGAGCTGAGCAGTTCTTC
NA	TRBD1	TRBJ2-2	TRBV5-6	CASSSYTGAGELFF	TGTGCCAGCAGCTCATATACAGGGGCCGGGGAGCTGTTTTTT
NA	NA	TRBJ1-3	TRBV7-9	CASSKPTRSGNTIYF	TGTGCCAGCAGCAAACCGACTCGCTCTGGAAACACCATATATTTT
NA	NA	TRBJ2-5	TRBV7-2	CASSFGTPETQYF	TGTGCCAGCAGCTTCGGGACACCAGAGACCCAGTACTTC
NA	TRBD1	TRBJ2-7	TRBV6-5	CASSQDRVREQYF	TGTGCCAGCAGCCAGGACAGGGTCCGGGAGCAGTACTTC
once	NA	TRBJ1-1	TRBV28	CASSARNQGWNTEAFF	TGTGCCAGCAGTGCCAGGAACCAGGGTTGGAACACTGAAGCTTTCTTT
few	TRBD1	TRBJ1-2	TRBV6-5	CASSRTGGQSYGYTF	TGTGCCAGCAGCCGAACAGGGGGCCAGAGCTATGGCTACACCTTC
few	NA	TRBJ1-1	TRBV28	CASRPGGPNTEAFF	TGTGCCAGCAGACCGGGGGGTCCCAACACTGAAGCTTTCTTT
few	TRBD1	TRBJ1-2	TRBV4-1	CASSRSPDGQGADSNGYTF	TGCGCCAGCAGCCGCTCACCCGACGGACAGGGGGCCGACAGTAATGGCTACACCTTC
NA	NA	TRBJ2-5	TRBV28	CASTSAGNQETQYF	TGTGCCAGCACCTCGGCCGGGAACCAAGAGACCCAGTACTTC
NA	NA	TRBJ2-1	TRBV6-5	CASRLKGNNEQFF	TGTGCCAGCAGGCTGAAGGGAAACAATGAGCAGTTCTTC
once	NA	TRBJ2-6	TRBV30	CAWTVGSGANVLTF	TGTGCCTGGACTGTGGGCTCTGGGGCCAACGTCCTGACTTTC
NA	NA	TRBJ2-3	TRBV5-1	CASSLAGQAPQYF	TGCGCCAGCAGCTTGGCCGGTCAAGCTCCGCAGTATTTT
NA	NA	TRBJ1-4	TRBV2	CASSPGNGGEKLFF	TGTGCCAGCAGTCCCGGCAACGGGGGTGAAAAACTGTTTTTT
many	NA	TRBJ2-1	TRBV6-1	CASLLDDNEQFF	TGTGCCAGCTTACTAGACGACAATGAGCAGTTCTTC
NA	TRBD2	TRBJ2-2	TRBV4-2	CASSQEVSSGSSRTGELFF	TGTGCCAGCAGCCAAGAGGTGTCTAGCGGGAGTTCAAGAACCGGGGAGCTGTTTTTT
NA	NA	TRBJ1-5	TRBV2	CASSEDSGHQPQHF	TGTGCCAGCAGTGAAGACTCAGGTCATCAGCCCCAGCATTTT
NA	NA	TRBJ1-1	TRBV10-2	CASTPRLNTEAFF	TGCGCCAGCACCCCTCGTTTGAACACTGAAGCTTTCTTT
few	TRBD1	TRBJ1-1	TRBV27	CASSIRQGMGTEAFF	TGTGCCAGCAGTATTCGACAGGGTATGGGCACTGAAGCTTTCTTT